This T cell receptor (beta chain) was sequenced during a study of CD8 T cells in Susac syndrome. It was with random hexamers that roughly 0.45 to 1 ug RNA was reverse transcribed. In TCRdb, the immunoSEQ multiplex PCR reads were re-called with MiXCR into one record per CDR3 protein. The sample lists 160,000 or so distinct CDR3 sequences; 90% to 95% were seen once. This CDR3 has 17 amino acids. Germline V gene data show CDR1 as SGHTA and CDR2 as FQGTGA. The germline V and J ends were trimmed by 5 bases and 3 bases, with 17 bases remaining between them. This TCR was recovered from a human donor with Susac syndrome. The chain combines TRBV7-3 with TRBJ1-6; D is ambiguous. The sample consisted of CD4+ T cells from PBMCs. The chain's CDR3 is CASSLRPGEGYNSPLHF. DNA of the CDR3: TGTGCCAGCAGCCTAAGACCCGGGGAGGGCTATAATTCACCCCTCCACTTT.